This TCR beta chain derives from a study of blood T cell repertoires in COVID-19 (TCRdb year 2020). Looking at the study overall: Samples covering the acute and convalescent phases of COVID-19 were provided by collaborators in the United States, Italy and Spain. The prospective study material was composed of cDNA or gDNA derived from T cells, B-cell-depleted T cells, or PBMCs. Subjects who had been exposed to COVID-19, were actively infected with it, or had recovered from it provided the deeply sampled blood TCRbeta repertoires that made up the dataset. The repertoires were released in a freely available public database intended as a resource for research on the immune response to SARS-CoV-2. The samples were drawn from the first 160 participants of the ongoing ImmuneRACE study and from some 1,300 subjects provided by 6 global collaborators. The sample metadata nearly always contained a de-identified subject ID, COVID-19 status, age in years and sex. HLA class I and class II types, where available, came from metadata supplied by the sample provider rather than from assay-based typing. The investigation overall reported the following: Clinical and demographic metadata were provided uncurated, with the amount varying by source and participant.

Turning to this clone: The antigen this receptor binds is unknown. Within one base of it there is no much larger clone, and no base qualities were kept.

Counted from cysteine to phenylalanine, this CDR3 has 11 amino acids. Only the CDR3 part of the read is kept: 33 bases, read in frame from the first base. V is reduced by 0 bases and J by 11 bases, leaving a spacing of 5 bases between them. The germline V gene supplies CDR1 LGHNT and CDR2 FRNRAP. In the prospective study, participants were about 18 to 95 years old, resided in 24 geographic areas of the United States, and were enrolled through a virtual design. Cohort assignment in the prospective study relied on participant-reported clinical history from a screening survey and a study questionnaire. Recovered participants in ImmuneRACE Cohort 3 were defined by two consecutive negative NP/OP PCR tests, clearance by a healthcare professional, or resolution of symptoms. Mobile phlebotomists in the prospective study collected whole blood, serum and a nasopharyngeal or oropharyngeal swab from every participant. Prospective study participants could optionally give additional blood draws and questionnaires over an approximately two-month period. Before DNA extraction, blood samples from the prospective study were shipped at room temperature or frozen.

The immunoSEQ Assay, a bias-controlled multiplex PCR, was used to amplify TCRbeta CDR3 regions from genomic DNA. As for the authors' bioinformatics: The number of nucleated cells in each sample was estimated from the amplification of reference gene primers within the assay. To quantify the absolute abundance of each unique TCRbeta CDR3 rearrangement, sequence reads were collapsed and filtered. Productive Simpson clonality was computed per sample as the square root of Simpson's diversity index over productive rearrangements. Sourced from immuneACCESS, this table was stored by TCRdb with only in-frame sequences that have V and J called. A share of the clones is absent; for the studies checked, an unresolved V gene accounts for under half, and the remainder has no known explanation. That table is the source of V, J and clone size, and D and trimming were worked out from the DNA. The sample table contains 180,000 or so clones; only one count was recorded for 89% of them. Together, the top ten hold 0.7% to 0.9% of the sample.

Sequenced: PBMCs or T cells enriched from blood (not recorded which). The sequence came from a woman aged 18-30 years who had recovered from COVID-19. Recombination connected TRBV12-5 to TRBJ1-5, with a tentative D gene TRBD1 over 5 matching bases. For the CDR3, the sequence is CASGLVGAQHF. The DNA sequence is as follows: TGTGCTAGTGGTTTGGTAGGGGCCCAGCATTTT.